These T cell receptor beta chains were read from a single sample in a study of blood T cell repertoires in COVID-19. TCRdb's table, derived via immunoSEQ multiplex PCR, lists solely in-frame clones and lacks some. The data hold 200,000 or so clones, with 80% to 85% observed a single time. Sequences were obtained from peripheral blood. Receptor source: a woman aged 60-75 years with acute or convalescent COVID-19. CDR3s include the opening cysteine and the closing phenylalanine or tryptophan. D genes are given only for firm matches. Clone size is shown for a subset of rows, as once, few, many or a class of expanded clone.

>.|.|TRBJ1-3|TRBV19
CASSSQRAFGSGNTIYF
TGTGCCAGTAGTTCACAGCGGGCTTTTGGCTCTGGAAACACCATATATTTT
>.|.|TRBJ1-1|TRBV12-3/TRBV12-4
CASSYSSNTEAFF
TGTGCCAGCAGTTATAGTTCCAACACTGAAGCTTTCTTT
>.|.|TRBJ2-7|TRBV5-1
CASTSRPGQGTPSEQYF
TGCGCCAGCACTTCACGCCCCGGGCAGGGAACTCCAAGCGAGCAGTACTTC
>.|.|TRBJ1-3|TRBV5-4
CASSLPTSGAGNTIYF
TGTGCCAGCAGCTTACCCACCTCGGGTGCTGGAAACACCATATATTTT
>once|.|TRBJ1-6|TRBV28
CASSLNPGRPLHF
TGTGCCAGCAGTTTAAACCCAGGGCGGCCCCTCCACTTT
>few|.|TRBJ2-1|TRBV30
CAWTSTNEQFF
TGTGCCTGGACCAGTACAAATGAGCAGTTCTTC
>.|.|TRBJ1-3|TRBV3-1/TRBV3-2
CASSQAGNTIYF
TGTGCCAGCAGCCAAGCGGGGAACACCATATATTTT
>.|.|TRBJ1-2|TRBV28
CASSSLIWQGGGYTF
TGTGCCAGCAGCAGTTTAATTTGGCAGGGTGGAGGCTACACCTTC
>.|TRBD1|TRBJ2-1|TRBV3-1/TRBV3-2
CASSSRGHNEQFF
TGTGCCAGCAGCTCTAGGGGGCACAATGAGCAGTTCTTC
>.|.|TRBJ2-3|TRBV19
CASSPSPSTDTQYF
TGTGCCAGTAGTCCTTCCCCTAGCACAGATACGCAGTATTTT
>.|TRBD2|TRBJ2-7|TRBV11-2
CASSLFRTSDEQYF
TGTGCCAGCAGCTTATTCAGGACTAGTGACGAGCAGTACTTC
>.|TRBD1|TRBJ1-2|TRBV28
CASSLKRKTGGFESANYGYTF
TGTGCCAGCAGTTTAAAAAGAAAGACAGGGGGTTTCGAGTCGGCTAACTATGGCTACACCTTC
>.|TRBD1|TRBJ1-6|TRBV6-1
CASSAGTGGRNSPLHF
TGTGCCAGCAGTGCTGGGACAGGGGGTAGAAATTCACCCCTCCACTTT
>.|.|TRBJ2-1|TRBV27
CASSSFLQGGEQFF
TGTGCCAGCAGTTCTTTCTTACAAGGGGGTGAGCAGTTCTTC
>.|.|TRBJ1-1|TRBV14
CASKREGTEAFF
TGTGCCAGCAAGCGGGAAGGCACTGAAGCTTTCTTT
>.|TRBD1|TRBJ1-1|TRBV11-2
CASSTGGLNTEAFF
TGTGCCAGCAGTACAGGGGGGTTGAACACTGAAGCTTTCTTT
>.|.|TRBJ1-2|TRBV12-3/TRBV12-4
CASSRSLGGYTF
TGTGCCAGCAGTCGCAGCCTAGGTGGCTACACCTTC
>.|.|TRBJ1-6|TRBV11-2
CASSLVPPGAYNSPLHF
TGTGCCAGCAGCTTAGTTCCCCCAGGGGCCTATAATTCACCCCTCCACTTT
>few|TRBD1|TRBJ1-6|TRBV3-1/TRBV3-2
CASSQDQGDCYSPLHF
TGTGCCAGCAGCCAAGATCAGGGGGACTGCTATTCACCCCTCCACTTT
>.|TRBD2|TRBJ2-7|TRBV7-2
CASSTSGVPSYEQYF
TGTGCCAGCAGCACCAGCGGGGTCCCATCCTACGAGCAGTACTTC
>.|.|TRBJ2-6|TRBV11-2
CASSTDRTGSGANVLTF
TGTGCCAGCAGCACCGACAGGACCGGCTCTGGGGCCAACGTCCTGACTTTC
>.|.|TRBJ1-4|TRBV30
CARGGRGSNEKLFF
TGTGCCCGAGGGGGAAGGGGATCTAATGAAAAACTGTTTTTT
>.|.|TRBJ1-1|TRBV29-1
CSVVQGKNTEAFF
TGCAGCGTTGTTCAGGGAAAGAACACTGAAGCTTTCTTT
>.|TRBD1|TRBJ1-1|TRBV3-1/TRBV3-2
CASSQYATGLNTEAFF
TGTGCCAGCAGCCAATACGCGACAGGGCTTAACACTGAAGCTTTCTTT
>.|.|TRBJ1-6|TRBV30
CAWSGVGQYNSPLHF
TGTGCCTGGAGTGGCGTGGGGCAGTATAATTCACCCCTCCACTTT
>.|.|TRBJ2-5|TRBV11-2
CASSWRPAETQYF
TGTGCCAGCAGCTGGAGACCCGCGGAGACCCAGTACTTC
>.|TRBD2|TRBJ2-6|TRBV14
CASSQDRGGLGANVLTF
TGTGCCAGCAGCCAAGATCGCGGGGGGCTAGGGGCCAACGTCCTGACTTTC
>.|TRBD1|TRBJ2-1|TRBV3-1/TRBV3-2
CASSQVRTGEGNEQFF
TGTGCCAGCAGCCAAGTGAGGACAGGGGAGGGGAATGAGCAGTTCTTC
>.|.|TRBJ1-6|TRBV27
CASSFLGEDSPLHF
TGTGCCAGCAGTTTTTTAGGGGAGGATTCACCCCTCCACTTT
>.|TRBD2|TRBJ2-3|TRBV9
CASSVDLAGGPLDTQYF
TGTGCCAGCAGCGTAGACCTAGCGGGGGGGCCCTTAGATACGCAGTATTTT
>.|.|TRBJ1-1|TRBV6-5
CASSYAGITEAFF
TGTGCCAGCAGTTACGCCGGGATCACTGAAGCTTTCTTT
>.|.|TRBJ1-2|TRBV27
CASSLSAGYYGYTF
TGTGCCAGCAGTTTATCGGCAGGGTACTATGGCTACACCTTC
>.|TRBD1|TRBJ1-1|TRBV2
CASSERGRGNTEAFF
TGTGCCAGCAGTGAGAGGGGGCGCGGGAACACTGAAGCTTTCTTT
>.|.|TRBJ1-2|TRBV3-1/TRBV3-2
CASSPMGQSLYGYTF
TGTGCCAGCAGCCCCATGGGACAATCCCTATATGGCTACACCTTC
>.|TRBD1|TRBJ1-2|TRBV10-3
CAIRGQPNYGYTF
TGTGCCATCAGGGGACAGCCTAACTATGGCTACACCTTC
>.|.|TRBJ1-6|TRBV3-1/TRBV3-2
CASSDNRQFTTLHF
TGTGCCAGCAGCGATAATCGACAGTTTACAACCCTCCACTTT
>.|.|TRBJ2-1|TRBV2
CASSDDSSYNEQFF
TGTGCCAGCAGTGACGACAGCTCCTACAATGAGCAGTTCTTC
>.|TRBD2|TRBJ2-2|TRBV7-2
CASERGFGELFF
TGTGCCAGCGAGCGGGGATTCGGGGAGCTGTTTTTT
>.|.|TRBJ1-2|TRBV2
CASSEPEPGYTF
TGTGCCAGCAGTGAACCGGAGCCGGGGTACACCTTC
>.|.|TRBJ1-1|TRBV7-8
CASSFKGGDTEAFF
TGTGCCAGCAGCTTTAAGGGGGGGGACACTGAAGCTTTCTTT
>.|TRBD2|TRBJ2-5|TRBV5-4
CASSFASGETQYF
TGTGCCAGCAGCTTTGCTAGCGGAGAGACCCAGTACTTC
>.|TRBD1|TRBJ1-2|TRBV5-1
CASSFGSAGGVGYTF
TGCGCCAGCAGCTTTGGTTCGGCAGGGGGCGTCGGCTACACCTTC
>once|.|TRBJ1-2|TRBV10-3
CAISESQGATNYGYTF
TGTGCCATCAGTGAGTCACAGGGAGCCACTAACTATGGCTACACCTTC
>.|.|TRBJ1-1|TRBV5-1
CASSLVPGITDTEAFF
TGCGCCAGCAGCTTGGTCCCAGGGATTACGGACACTGAAGCTTTCTTT
>.|.|TRBJ2-3|TRBV7-2
CASSLGLGQAAQYF
TGTGCCAGCAGCTTAGGCTTGGGGCAAGCTGCGCAGTATTTT
>.|TRBD1|TRBJ2-7|TRBV5-1
CASSLFPGGYEQYF
TGCGCCAGCAGCTTGTTTCCAGGGGGATACGAGCAGTACTTC
>.|.|TRBJ1-4|TRBV15
CATSRDGGEKLFF
TGTGCCACCAGCAGAGACGGGGGTGAAAAACTGTTTTTT
>.|TRBD1|TRBJ2-1|TRBV29-1
CSVRTGDSYNEQFF
TGCAGCGTCCGAACAGGGGATTCCTACAATGAGCAGTTCTTC
>.|.|TRBJ1-2|TRBV4-2
CASSQESPDRVYGYTF
TGTGCCAGCAGCCAAGAGTCTCCGGACAGAGTTTATGGCTACACCTTC
>.|TRBD2|TRBJ2-7|TRBV6-5
CASSSGLAGAYEQYF
TGTGCCAGCAGTTCGGGACTAGCGGGGGCCTACGAGCAGTACTTC
>.|.|TRBJ2-2|TRBV24-1
CATSGNSRTAGELFF
TGTGCCACCAGTGGGAATAGTCGGACAGCCGGGGAGCTGTTTTTT
>.|.|TRBJ2-7|TRBV11-2
CASSLQGGPYEQYF
TGTGCCAGCAGCCTGCAGGGAGGCCCCTACGAGCAGTACTTC
>.|TRBD2|TRBJ2-2|TRBV2
CASMRTSGGAGELFF
TGTGCCAGCATGAGGACTAGCGGGGGGGCCGGGGAGCTGTTTTTT